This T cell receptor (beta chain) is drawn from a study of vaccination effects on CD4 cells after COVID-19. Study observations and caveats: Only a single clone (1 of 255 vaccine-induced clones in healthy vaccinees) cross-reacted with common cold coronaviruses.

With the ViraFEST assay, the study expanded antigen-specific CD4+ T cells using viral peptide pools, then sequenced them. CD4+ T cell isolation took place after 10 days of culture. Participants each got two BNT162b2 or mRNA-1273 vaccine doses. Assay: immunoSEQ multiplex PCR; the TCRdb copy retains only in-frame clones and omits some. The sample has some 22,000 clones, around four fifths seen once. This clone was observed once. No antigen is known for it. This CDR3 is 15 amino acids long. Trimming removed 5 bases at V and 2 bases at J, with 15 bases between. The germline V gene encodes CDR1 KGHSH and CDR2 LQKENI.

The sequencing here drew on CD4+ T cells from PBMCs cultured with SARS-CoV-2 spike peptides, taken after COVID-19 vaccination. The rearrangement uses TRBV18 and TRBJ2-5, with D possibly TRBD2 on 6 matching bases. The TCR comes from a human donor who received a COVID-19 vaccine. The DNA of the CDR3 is TGTGCCAGCTCAGCTATGGAGGGCCTGCAAGAGACCCAGTACTTC. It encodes CASSAMEGLQETQYF.